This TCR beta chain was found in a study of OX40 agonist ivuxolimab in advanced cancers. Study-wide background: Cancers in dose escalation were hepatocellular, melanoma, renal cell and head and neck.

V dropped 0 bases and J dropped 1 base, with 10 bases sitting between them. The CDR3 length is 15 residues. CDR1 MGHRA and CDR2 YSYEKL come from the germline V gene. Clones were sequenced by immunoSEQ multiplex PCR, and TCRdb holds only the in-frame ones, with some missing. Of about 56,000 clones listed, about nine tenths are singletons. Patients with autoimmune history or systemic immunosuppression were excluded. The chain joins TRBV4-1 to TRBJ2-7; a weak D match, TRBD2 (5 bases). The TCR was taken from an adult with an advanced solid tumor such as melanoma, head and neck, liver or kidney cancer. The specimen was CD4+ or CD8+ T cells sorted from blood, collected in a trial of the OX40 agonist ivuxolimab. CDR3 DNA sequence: TGCGCCAGCAGCCAAGAGGGTAGAGGGTCCTACGAGCAGTACTTC. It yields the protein CASSQEGRGSYEQYF.